The clone carrying this TCR beta chain was seen more than once but under ten times. The data derive from a study of regulatory T cells in long-lasting Graves disease. Sample time point: newly diagnosed GD, antithyroid drugs for less than 3 months. Preparation of the TCR library used RNA extracted from PBMCs. V lost 10 bases and J 0 bases, leaving 16 bases between the germline ends. CDR3 length equals 15 residues. Germline V gene data show CDR1 as LNHDA and CDR2 as SQIVND (reference sequence). Construction of TCR beta libraries relied on iRepertoire HTBI primers and on Arm-PCR targeting CDR3 regions. TCRdb re-analysed the multiplex PCR reads in MiXCR, keeping a single row per CDR3 protein. The sample has fewer than 500,000 distinct CDR3 sequences; roughly 17% are singletons. These data were also reused for a study on T cells in Graves' hyperthyroidism and ophthalmopathy.

V usage is TRBV19 and J usage is TRBJ1-3; unclear D gene. The receptor was isolated from a man aged 40-50 years with Graves disease. The sequences come from peripheral blood mononuclear cells (PBMCs), collected at new diagnosis, from a patient treated with antithyroid drugs. CDR3 sequence reads: CATEVSGFSGNTIYF. In nucleotides, the CDR3 is TGTGCCACCGAAGTCTCCGGATTCTCTGGAAACACCATATATTTT.